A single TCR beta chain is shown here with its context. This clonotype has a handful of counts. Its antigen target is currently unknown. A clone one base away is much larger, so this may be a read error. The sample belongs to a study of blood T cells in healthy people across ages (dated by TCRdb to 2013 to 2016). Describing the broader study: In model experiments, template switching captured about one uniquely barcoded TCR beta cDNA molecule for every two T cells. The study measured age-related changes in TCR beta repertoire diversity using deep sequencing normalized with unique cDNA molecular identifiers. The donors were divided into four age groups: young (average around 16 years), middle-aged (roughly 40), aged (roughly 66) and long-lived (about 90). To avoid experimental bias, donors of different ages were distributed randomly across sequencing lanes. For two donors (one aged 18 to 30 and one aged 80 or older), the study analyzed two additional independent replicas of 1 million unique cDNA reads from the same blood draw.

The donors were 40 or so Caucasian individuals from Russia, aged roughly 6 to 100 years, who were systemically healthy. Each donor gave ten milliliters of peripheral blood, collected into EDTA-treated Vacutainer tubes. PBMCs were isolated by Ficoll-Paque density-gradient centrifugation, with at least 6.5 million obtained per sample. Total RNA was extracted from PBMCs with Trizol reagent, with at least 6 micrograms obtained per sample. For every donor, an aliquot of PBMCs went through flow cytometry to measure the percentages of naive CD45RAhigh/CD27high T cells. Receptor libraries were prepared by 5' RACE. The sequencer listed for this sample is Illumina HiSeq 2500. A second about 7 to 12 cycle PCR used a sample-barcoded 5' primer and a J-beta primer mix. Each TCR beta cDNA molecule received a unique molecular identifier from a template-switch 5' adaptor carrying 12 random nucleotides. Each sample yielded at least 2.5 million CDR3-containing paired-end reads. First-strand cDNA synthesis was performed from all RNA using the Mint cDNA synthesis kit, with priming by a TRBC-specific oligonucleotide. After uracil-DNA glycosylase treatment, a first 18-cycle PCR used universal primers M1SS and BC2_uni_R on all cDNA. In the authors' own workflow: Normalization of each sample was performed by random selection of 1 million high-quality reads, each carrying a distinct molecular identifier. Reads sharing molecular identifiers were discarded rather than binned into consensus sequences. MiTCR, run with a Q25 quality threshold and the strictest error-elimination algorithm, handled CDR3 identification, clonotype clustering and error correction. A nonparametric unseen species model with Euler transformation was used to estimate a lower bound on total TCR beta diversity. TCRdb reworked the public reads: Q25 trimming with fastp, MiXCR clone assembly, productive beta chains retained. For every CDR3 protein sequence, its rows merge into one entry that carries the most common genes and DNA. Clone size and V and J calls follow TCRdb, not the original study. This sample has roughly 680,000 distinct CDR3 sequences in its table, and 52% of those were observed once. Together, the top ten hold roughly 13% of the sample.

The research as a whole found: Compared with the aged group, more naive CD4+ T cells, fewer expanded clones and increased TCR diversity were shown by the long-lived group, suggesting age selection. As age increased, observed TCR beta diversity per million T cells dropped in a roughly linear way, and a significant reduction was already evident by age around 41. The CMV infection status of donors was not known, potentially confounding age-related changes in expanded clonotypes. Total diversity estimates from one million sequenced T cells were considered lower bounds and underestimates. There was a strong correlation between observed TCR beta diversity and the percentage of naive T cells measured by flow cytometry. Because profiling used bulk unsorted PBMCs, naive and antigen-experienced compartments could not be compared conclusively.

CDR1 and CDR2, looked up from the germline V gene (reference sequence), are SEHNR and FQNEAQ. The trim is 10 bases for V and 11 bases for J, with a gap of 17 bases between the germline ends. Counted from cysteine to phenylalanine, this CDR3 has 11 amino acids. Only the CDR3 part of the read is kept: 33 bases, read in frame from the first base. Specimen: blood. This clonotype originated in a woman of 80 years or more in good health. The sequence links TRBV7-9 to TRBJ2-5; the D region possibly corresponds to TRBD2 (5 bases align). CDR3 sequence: CAKEEINEQYF. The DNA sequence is TGTGCCAAGGAGGAAATCAATGAGCAGTACTTC.